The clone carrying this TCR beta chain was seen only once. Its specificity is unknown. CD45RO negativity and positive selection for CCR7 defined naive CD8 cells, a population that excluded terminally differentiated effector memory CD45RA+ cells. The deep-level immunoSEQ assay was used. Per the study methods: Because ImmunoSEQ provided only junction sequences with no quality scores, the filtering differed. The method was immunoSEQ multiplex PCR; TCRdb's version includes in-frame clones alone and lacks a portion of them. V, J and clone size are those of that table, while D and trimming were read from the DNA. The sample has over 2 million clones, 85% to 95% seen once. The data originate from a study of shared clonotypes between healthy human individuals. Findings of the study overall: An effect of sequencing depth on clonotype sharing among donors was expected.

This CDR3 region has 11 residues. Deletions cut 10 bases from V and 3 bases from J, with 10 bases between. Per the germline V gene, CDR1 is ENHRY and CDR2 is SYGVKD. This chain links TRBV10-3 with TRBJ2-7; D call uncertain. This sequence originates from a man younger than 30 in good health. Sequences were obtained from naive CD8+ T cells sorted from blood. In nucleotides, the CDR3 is TGTGCCACACAGACGGGCTACGAGCAGTACTTC. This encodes CATQTGYEQYF.